Below, 18 T cell receptor beta chains from the same sample are listed, as sequenced in a study of Graves' ophthalmopathy and Graves' hyperthyroidism. Using RNA transcripts, the TCR beta CDR3 regions were amplified. An initial RT-PCR round employing HTBI primers preceded a second-round multiplex PCR. Each CDR3 protein is one row after TCRdb ran MiXCR on the multiplex PCR reads. The sample records over a million distinct CDR3 sequences, around a third being singletons. Sequencing was done on a sample of peripheral blood or thyroid tissue (not recorded which). The receptors originated from an adult man with Graves' hyperthyroidism.

Only one count was recorded for this clonotype. The gene calls are TRBV10-3 and TRBJ1-3; tentative D call: TRBD1 (5 bases). The V end was cut by 6 bases, the J end by 8 bases, with 26 bases between. This CDR3 has 17 residues. Germline loops: CDR1 ENHRY, CDR2 SYGVKD. The CDR3 DNA sequence: TGTGCCATCAGCCCCGGAGGAGGGGCGAACTATGGCTACACCATATATTTT. Amino acid sequence: CAISPGGGANYGYTIYF.

This clonotype was seen a handful of times. V usage is TRBV6-6 and J usage is TRBJ2-5; D gene ambiguous. Germline V CDR1 and CDR2: MNHNY, SVGAGI (reference sequence). The ends were cut back, 4 bases at V and 4 bases at J, with 10 bases in the middle. This CDR3 is 13 amino acids long. For the CDR3, the DNA is TGTGCCAGCAGTTTTCTGTTCAGAGAGACCCAGTACTTC. Residues: CASSFLFRETQYF.

The chain is built from TRBV12-3 or TRBV12-4 and TRBJ1-1, with unresolved D. This CDR3 has 11 residues. Trimming shortened V by 10 bases and J by 4 bases, and 10 bases separated the two germline ends. The CDR3 is CATPVGTEAFF. The CDR3 region has the DNA TGTGCCACCCCCGTAGGCACTGAAGCTTTCTTT.

This rearrangement joins TRBV15 to TRBJ1-5; D not certain. The CDR3 has 16 amino acids. Trimming took off 2 bases at V and 1 base at J, with 12 bases between the two ends. CDR1 and CDR2 (germline): LNHNV, YYDKDF (reference sequence). CDR3 nucleotide sequence: TGTGCCACCAGCAGAAGTTACGGGGTGAGCAATCAGCCCCAGCATTTT. This gives the protein CATSRSYGVSNQPQHF.

This chain uses TRBV2 with TRBJ1-5; tentative D call: TRBD1 (5 bases). V was pared by 6 bases and J by 1 base, with 13 bases between. The CDR3 is made up of 15 amino acids. The germline gives CDR1 SNHLY, CDR2 FYNNEI. The CDR3: CASRSTEGSNQPQHF. Here the CDR3 DNA reads TGTGCCAGCAGATCGACAGAAGGGAGCAATCAGCCCCAGCATTTT.

A few counts support this clonotype. The rearrangement links TRBV5-1 to TRBJ2-2, with D perhaps assigned TRBD1 or TRBD2 (6 bases each). The CDR3 contains 17 residues. With 4 bases removed from V and 2 bases from J, the gap between germline ends came to 18 bases. Looked up from germline, CDR1 is SGHRS and CDR2 is YFSETQ. The CDR3 spells CASSHTGGHANTGELFF. The CDR3 coding sequence is TGCGCCAGCAGCCACACCGGGGGCCACGCTAACACCGGGGAGCTGTTTTTT.

In its sample, this clonotype was seen many times. The chain joins TRBV7-9 to TRBJ2-7; tentatively, D is TRBD2 (6 bases). The CDR3 has 12 residues. Trimming removed 5 bases from V and 6 bases from J, with 11 bases in between. Germline V CDR1 and CDR2: SEHNR, FQNEAQ (reference sequence). CDR3: CASSPTSPEQYF. DNA for the CDR3: TGTGCCAGCAGCCCGACTAGTCCCGAGCAGTACTTC.

This clonotype was observed many times. The chain uses TRBV5-6 and TRBJ1-1; D possibly corresponds to TRBD1 (6 bases). CDR1 is SGHDT and CDR2 is YYEEEE in the germline V gene. The V end lost 4 bases, the J end lost 4 bases, and 11 bases lay between the germline ends. This CDR3 spans 13 amino acids. CDR3 sequence (DNA): TGTGCCAGCAGCCAAGACAGGACCACTGAAGCTTTCTTT. Translated, it gives CASSQDRTTEAFF.

J is TRBJ2-2 and V is TRBV30; D is unclear. The CDR3 loop spans 11 amino acids. V dropped 5 bases and J dropped 7 bases, with 8 bases sitting between them. The V gene's germline CDR1 is GTSNPN and CDR2 SVGIG (reference sequence). The CDR3 sequence: CAWATVGELFF. The DNA for the CDR3 is TGTGCCTGGGCCACCGTCGGGGAGCTGTTTTTT.

The chain has TRBV10-2 and TRBJ2-7; 13 nucleotides line up with TRBD2. This CDR3 spans 16 amino acids. Germline CDR1 and CDR2: WSHSY and SAAADI. The trim removed 3 bases at V and 3 bases at J, leaving 5 bases unmatched. In DNA, the CDR3 is TGCGCCAGCAGTGACTCCGGGACTAGCGGGAACTACGAGCAGTACTTC. It is translated as CASSDSGTSGNYEQYF.

About this clonotype itself: A read error may be the cause here, since a much bigger clone is one base away. The chain uses TRBV7-8 and TRBJ2-7, with D tentatively TRBD2 (6 bases). The germline V gene has CDR1 SGHVS and CDR2 FQNEAQ. CDR3 length: 15 residues. CDR3 DNA sequence: TGTGCCAGCAGTCGCGGGGAGGCAAACTCCTACGAGCAGTGCTTC. Protein sequence: CASSRGEANSYEQCF.

The chain joins TRBV7-6 to TRBJ2-7; D gene unclear. Germline V lookup: CDR1 SGHVS, CDR2 FNYEAQ. The CDR3 totals 14 residues. The V end was cut by 4 bases, the J end by 8 bases, with 18 bases between. The DNA of the CDR3 is TGTGCCAGCAGCTATGCCACCGGTTCCTCTAAGCAGTACTTC. The encoded protein is CASSYATGSSKQYF.

This clonotype has only a few counts. The chain joins TRBV7-9 to TRBJ2-7; 7 positions agree with TRBD2. V lost 5 bases, J lost 2 bases, and 12 bases stayed unmatched. From germline, CDR1 is SEHNR and CDR2 FQNEAQ (reference sequence). This CDR3 contains 16 residues. The CDR3 sequence: CASSQDRWAGAYEQYF. Here the CDR3 DNA reads TGTGCCAGCAGCCAAGATCGGTGGGCGGGGGCCTACGAGCAGTACTTC.

The rearrangement uses TRBV5-1 and TRBJ1-2; D is possibly TRBD1 (6 bases). The V end was cut by 4 bases, the J end by 6 bases, with 13 bases between. The CDR3 sequence is 13 residues long. Germline V CDR1 and CDR2: SGHRS, YFSETQ. The CDR3 region has the DNA TGCGCCAGCAGCACCCCGGACAGACATGGCTACACCTTC. Its protein is CASSTPDRHGYTF.

This clonotype was seen repeatedly, ten times or more. V gene TRBV7-9 combines with J gene TRBJ2-7, with D perhaps being TRBD1 or TRBD2 (5 bases each). The germline CDR1 and CDR2 sequences are SEHNR and FQNEAQ (reference sequence). V lost 5 bases, J lost 6 bases, and 14 bases lay in between. The CDR3 extends over 13 amino acids. In DNA, the CDR3 is TGTGCCAGCAGCGTCGGGGACGTCATCGAGCAGTACTTC. Translation gives CASSVGDVIEQYF.

The genes are TRBV5-1 and TRBJ1-1; D is unresolved. The germline V gene has CDR1 SGHRS and CDR2 YFSETQ. The CDR3 extends over 14 amino acids. V lost 6 bases, J lost 4 bases, and 16 bases lay in between. CDR3 nucleotide sequence: TGCGCCAGCACCCCCACCCCCGGGAGCACTGAAGCTTTCTTT. Protein sequence: CASTPTPGSTEAFF.

This clonotype was picked up a small number of times. V gene TRBV7-8 combines with J gene TRBJ1-3; no reliable D call. Trimming shortened V by 6 bases and J by 0 bases, and 15 bases separated the two germline ends. The CDR3 consists of 16 residues. In germline, CDR1 is SGHVS, CDR2 FQNEAQ. CDR3: CASRADPWGSGNTIYF. DNA for the CDR3: TGTGCCAGCAGGGCAGACCCATGGGGCTCTGGAAACACCATATATTTT.

Points on this clonotype: Germline and junction disagree at one end, which may indicate a read error. The CDR3 coding sequence is TGTGCCAGCAGCCCCGGGGACAACGTCCTGACTTTC. Translating gives CASSPGDNVLTF. The gene calls are TRBV7-6 and TRBJ2-6, with D perhaps matching TRBD2 (5 bases). The germline CDR1 and CDR2 sequences are SGHVS and FNYEAQ. The CDR3 contains 12 residues.